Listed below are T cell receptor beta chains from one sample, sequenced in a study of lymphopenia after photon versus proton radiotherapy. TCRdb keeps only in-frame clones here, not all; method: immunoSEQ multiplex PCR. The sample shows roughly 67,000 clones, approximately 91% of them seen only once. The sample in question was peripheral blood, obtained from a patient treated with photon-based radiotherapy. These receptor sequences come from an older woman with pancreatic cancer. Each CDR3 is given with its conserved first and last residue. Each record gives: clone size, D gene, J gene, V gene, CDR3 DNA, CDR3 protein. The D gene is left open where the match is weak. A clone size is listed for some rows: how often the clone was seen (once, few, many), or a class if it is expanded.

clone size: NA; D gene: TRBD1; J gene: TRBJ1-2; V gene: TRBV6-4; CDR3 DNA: TGTGCCACCATAACAGGGGGCGGGGGCTATGGCTACACCTTC; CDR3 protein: CATITGGGGYGYTF
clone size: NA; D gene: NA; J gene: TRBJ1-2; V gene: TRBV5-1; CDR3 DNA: TGCGCCAGCAGCTTGGAACAGGGACCCTATGGCTACACCTTC; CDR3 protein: CASSLEQGPYGYTF
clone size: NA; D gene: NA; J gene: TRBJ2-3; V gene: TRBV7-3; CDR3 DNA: TGTGCCAGCAGCTTAACGGTTACTAATACGCAGTATTTT; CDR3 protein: CASSLTVTNTQYF
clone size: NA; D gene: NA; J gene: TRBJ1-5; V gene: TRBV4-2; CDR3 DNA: TGTGCCAGCAGCCAAAAATGGGATCAGCCCCAGCATTTT; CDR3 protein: CASSQKWDQPQHF
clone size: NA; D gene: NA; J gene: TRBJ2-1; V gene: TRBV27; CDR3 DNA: TGTGCCAGCAGTGGCGAAGGGCGGAATGAGCAGTTCTTC; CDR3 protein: CASSGEGRNEQFF
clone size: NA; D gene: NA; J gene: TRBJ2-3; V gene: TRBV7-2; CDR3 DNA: TGTGCCAGCAGCGGAAGGACTGGACGGAGCACAGATACGCAGTATTTT; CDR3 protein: CASSGRTGRSTDTQYF
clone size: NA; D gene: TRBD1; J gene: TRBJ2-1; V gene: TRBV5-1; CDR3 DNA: TGCGCCAGCAGCTTGGCCCTCAGGGGGCAAGGCAATGAGCAGTTCTTC; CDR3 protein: CASSLALRGQGNEQFF
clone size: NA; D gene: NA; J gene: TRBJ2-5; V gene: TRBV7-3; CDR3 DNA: TGTGCCAGCAGCTTAACCCGACAAGAGACCCAGTACTTC; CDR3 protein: CASSLTRQETQYF
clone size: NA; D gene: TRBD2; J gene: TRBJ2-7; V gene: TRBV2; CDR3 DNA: TGTGCCAGCATTCGGGACTACACCTACGAGCAGTACTTC; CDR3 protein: CASIRDYTYEQYF
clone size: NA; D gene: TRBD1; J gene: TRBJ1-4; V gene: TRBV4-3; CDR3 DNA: TGCGCCAGCAGCCAGGGACAGGACGATAATGAAAAACTGTTTTTT; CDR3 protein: CASSQGQDDNEKLFF
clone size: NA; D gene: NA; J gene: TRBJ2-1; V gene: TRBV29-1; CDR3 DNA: TGCAGCGTAAAATTTCAATGGGATAATGAGCAGTTCTTC; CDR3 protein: CSVKFQWDNEQFF
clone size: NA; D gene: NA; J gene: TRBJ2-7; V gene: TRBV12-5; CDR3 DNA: TGTGCTAGTGGTTTGTCAGGGGCCATGTACGAGCAGTACTTC; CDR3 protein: CASGLSGAMYEQYF
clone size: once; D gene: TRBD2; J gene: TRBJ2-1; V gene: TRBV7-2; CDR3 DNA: TGTGCCAGCAGCCCCCTAGCGGGAAGGGCTGAGCAGTTCTTC; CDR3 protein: CASSPLAGRAEQFF
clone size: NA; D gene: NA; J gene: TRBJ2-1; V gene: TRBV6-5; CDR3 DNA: TGTGCCAGCAGCCCTCTCGGCGGTACACAGTTCTTC; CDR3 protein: CASSPLGGTQFF
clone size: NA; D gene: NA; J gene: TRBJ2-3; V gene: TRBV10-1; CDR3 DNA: TGCGCCAGAAATTCCGGGAGTAGGGGGGATACGCAGTATTTT; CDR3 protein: CARNSGSRGDTQYF
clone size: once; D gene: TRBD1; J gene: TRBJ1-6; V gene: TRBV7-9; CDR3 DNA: TGTGCCAGCACAACAGGGGGTATGAATTCACCCCTCCACTTT; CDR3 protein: CASTTGGMNSPLHF
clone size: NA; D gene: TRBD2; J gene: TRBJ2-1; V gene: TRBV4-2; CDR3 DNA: TGTGCCAGCAGCCAGGGCCCCCAGCGGGAGGGCTCCAATGAGCAGTTCTTC; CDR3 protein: CASSQGPQREGSNEQFF
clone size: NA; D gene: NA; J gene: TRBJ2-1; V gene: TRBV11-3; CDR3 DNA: TGTGCCAGCAGCTTAGCGGGGTCGGTCAATGAGCAGTTCTTC; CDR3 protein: CASSLAGSVNEQFF
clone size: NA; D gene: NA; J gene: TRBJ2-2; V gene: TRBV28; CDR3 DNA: TGTGCCAGCAGCCAGGGACACGGGGAGCTGTTTTTT; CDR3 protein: CASSQGHGELFF
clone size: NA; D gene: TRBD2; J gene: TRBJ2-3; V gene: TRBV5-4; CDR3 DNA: TGTGCCAGCAGCCCTAGCGGGAGGGCGCGCACAGATACGCAGTATTTT; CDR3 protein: CASSPSGRARTDTQYF
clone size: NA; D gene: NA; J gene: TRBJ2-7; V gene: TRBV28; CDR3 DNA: TGTGCCAGCACCTTGGGAGGACCTAGCTCCTACGAGCAGTACTTC; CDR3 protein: CASTLGGPSSYEQYF
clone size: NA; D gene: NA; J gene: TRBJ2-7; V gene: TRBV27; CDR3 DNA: TGTGCCAGCAACCCCTGGGGGGAGTCCTACGAGCAGTACTTC; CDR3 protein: CASNPWGESYEQYF
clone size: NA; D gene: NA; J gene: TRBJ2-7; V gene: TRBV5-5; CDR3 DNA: TGTGCCAGCAGCTTGGTCGGCTACGAGCAGTACTTC; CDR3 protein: CASSLVGYEQYF
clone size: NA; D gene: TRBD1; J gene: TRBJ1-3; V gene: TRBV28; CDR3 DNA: TGTGCCAGCAGTTTAAAGACAGGGCTCTCTGGAAACACCATATATTTT; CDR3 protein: CASSLKTGLSGNTIYF
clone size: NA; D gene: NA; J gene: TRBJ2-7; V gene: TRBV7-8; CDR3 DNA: TGTGCCAGCAGCTTTTCTCTTATCGGGACCGGCTCCTACGAGCAGTACTTC; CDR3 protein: CASSFSLIGTGSYEQYF
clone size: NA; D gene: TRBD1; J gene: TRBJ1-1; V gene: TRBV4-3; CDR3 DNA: TGCGCCAGCAGCCAAGGAAACAGGGGCAGTCCTGAAGCTTTCTTT; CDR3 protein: CASSQGNRGSPEAFF
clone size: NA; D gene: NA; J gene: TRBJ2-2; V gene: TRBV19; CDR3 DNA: TGTGCCAGTATGGGGAATACAGGCCAAGGGAACACCGGGGAGCTGTTTTTT; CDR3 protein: CASMGNTGQGNTGELFF
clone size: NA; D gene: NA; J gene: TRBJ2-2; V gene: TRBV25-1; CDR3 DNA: TGTGCCAGCAGTACAACCGGGGAGCTGTTTTTT; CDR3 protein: CASSTTGELFF
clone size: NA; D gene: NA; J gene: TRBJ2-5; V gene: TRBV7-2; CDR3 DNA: TGTGCCAGCAGCTTAGTTGGCCAAGAGACCCAGTACTTC; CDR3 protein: CASSLVGQETQYF
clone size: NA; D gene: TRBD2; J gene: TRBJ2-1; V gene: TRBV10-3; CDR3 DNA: TGTGCCATCAGTGGGACTAGCGGGAGAAATGAGCAGTTCTTC; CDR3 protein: CAISGTSGRNEQFF
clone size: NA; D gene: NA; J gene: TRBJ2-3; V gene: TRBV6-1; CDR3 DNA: TGTGCCAGCAGTGGAGGTTGGGGTAGCTCTTCAGATACGCAGTATTTT; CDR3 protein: CASSGGWGSSSDTQYF
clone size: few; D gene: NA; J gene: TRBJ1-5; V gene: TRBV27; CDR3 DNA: TGTGCCAGCAGTAATCAGGGGTTGGGCAATCAGCCCCAGCATTTT; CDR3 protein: CASSNQGLGNQPQHF
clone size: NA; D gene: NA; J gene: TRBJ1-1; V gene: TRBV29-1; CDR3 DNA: TGCAGCGTTGAAGATCTTGGCACTGAAGCTTTCTTT; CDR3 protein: CSVEDLGTEAFF
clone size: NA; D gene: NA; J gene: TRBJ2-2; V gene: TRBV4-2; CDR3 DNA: TGTGCCAGCAGCCAAGATGGACGTACCGGGGAGCTGTTTTTT; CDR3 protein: CASSQDGRTGELFF
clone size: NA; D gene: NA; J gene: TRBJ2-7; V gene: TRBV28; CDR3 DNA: TGTGCCAGCAGCCCAGGCTACGAGCAGTACTTC; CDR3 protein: CASSPGYEQYF
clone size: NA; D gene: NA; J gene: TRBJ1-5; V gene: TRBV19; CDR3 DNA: TGTGCCAGTAGTTGGCGTGGGGAGGGCAATCAGCCCCAGCATTTT; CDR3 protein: CASSWRGEGNQPQHF
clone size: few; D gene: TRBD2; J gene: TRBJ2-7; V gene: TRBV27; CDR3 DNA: TGTGCCAGCAGGATAGCGGGAGCGGCCTACGAGCAGTACTTC; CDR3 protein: CASRIAGAAYEQYF
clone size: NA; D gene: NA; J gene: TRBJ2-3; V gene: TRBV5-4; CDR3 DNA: TGTGCCAGCAGCAACCCCGCAGATACGCAGTATTTT; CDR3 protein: CASSNPADTQYF
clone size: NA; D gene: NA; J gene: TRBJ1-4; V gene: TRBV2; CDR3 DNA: TGTGCCAGCAGCACGGACAGATACGAAAAACTGTTTTTT; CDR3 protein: CASSTDRYEKLFF
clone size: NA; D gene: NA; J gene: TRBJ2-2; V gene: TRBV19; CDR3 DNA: TGTGCCAGTAGTATCAAATCGTCGGGACTGTCGAACACCGGGGAGCTGTTTTTT; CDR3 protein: CASSIKSSGLSNTGELFF
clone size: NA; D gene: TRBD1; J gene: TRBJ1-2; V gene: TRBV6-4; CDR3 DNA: TGTGCCAGCAGTGACTCGGCGACAGGGTATGGCTACACCTTC; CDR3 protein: CASSDSATGYGYTF
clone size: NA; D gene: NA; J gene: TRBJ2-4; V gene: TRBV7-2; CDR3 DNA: TGTGCCAGCAGCTTAGGCGCCGGTTGGGACACGAGAAACATTCAGTACTTC; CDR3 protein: CASSLGAGWDTRNIQYF
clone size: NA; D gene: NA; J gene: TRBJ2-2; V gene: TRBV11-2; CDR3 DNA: TGTGCCAGCAGGGGGATCACCGGGGAGCTGTTTTTT; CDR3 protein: CASRGITGELFF
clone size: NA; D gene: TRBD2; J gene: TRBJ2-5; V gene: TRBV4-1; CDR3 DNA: TGCGCCAGCAGCCAAGACCCTATAGCGGGACAATTTCAGACCCAGTACTTC; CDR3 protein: CASSQDPIAGQFQTQYF
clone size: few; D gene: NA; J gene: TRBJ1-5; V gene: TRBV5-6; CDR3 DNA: TGTGCCAGCAGCCGCTTGAATCAGCCCCAGCATTTT; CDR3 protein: CASSRLNQPQHF
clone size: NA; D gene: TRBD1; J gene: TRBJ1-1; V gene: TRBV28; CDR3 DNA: TGTGCCAGCAGCATAACAGGGGGACCGAACACTGAAGCTTTCTTT; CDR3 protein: CASSITGGPNTEAFF
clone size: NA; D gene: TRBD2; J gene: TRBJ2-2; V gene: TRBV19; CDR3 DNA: TGTGCCAGCGGACTAGCGGGGGTTAGTTTCGGGGAGCTGTTTTTT; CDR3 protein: CASGLAGVSFGELFF
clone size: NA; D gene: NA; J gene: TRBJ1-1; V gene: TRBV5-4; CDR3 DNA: TGTGCCAGCAGCTCCACTTGGGGTATGAACACTGAAGCTTTCTTT; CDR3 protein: CASSSTWGMNTEAFF
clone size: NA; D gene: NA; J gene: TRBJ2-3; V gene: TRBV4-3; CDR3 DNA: TGCGCCAGCAGCCAAGAAGGGGCAGGGGAAACAGATACGCAGTATTTT; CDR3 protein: CASSQEGAGETDTQYF
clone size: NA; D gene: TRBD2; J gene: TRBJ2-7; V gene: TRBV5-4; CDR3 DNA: TGTGCCAGCACTCCTTCGCCGGGACTAGCGGTTTACGAGCAGTACTTC; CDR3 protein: CASTPSPGLAVYEQYF
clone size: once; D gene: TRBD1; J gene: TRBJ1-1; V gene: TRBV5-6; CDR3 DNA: TGTGCCAGCAGCTCGCCAGGGGGCACTGAAGCTTTCTTT; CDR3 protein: CASSSPGGTEAFF